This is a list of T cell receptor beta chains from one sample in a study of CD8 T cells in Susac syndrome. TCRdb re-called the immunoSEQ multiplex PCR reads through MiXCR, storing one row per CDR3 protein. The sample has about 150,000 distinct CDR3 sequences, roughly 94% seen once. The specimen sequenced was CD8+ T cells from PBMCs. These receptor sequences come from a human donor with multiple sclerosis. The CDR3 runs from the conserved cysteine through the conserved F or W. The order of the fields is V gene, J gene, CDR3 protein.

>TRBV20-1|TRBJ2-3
CSARPSLRIAGGDTQYF
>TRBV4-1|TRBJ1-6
CASSQVPGPGSPLHF
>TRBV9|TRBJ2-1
CASTTSGGATNEQFF
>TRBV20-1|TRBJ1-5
CSASGLRQPQHF
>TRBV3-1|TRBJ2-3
CASSQEGRNTDTQYF
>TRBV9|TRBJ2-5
CASSAGRGRETQYF
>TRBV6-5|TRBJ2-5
CASSSGGTQYF
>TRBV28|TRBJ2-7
CASRGNILGGTGVRERAYEQYF
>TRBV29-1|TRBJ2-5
CSVELRGGTQETQYF
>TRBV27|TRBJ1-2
CASSSEQGWDGYTF
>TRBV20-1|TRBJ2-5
CSAREGGEETQYF
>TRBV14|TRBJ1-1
CASSQGAGQTEAFF
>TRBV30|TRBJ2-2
CARRVLDRNTGELFF
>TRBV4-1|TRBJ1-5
CASSQDGPNQPQHF
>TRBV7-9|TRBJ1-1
CASSPPGGVTEAFF
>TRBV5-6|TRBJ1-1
CASSPGQVLYTEAFF
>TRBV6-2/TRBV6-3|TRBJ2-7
CASAWGDIRGYEQYF
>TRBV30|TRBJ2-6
CAWSVIRAGANVLTF
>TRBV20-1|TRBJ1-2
CSARDRVTGGGYTF
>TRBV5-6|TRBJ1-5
CASSYGNQPQHF
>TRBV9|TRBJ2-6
CASSVALNSGANVLTF
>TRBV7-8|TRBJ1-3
CASSFWTTSGNTIYF
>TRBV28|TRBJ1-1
CASTPEKGSRTEAFF
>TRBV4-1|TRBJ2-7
CASSQRDRVNEQYF
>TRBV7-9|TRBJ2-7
CASSLELQGQDF
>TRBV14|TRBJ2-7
CASSQTGSNYEQYF
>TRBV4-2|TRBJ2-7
CASSQERWEGIEQYF
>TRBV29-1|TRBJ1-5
CSVQEGVQPQHF